This T cell receptor beta chain was retrieved from a study of T cells after yellow fever vaccination (dated by TCRdb to between 2018 and 2020). Background for the entire study: The SMART-Seq v4 Ultra Low Input RNA kit was used to prepare libraries from fractions with low cell numbers. To track T-cell clones before and after primary and booster YFV17D yellow fever vaccination, bulk TCR alpha and beta repertoires were sequenced longitudinally. Two healthy male donors, one aged 18 to 29 and one aged 30 to 40 years, made up the cohort. Blood samples were taken at several timepoints before and after primary and secondary immunization, and bulk PBMC replicates and cell subsets were isolated.

The CDR3 goes from the cysteine to the phenylalanine over 14 residues. CDR3 DNA only is kept here, 42 bases in frame from base 1. V is reduced by 4 bases and J by 5 bases, leaving a spacing of 14 bases between them. CDR1 and CDR2 (LGHNA, YNFKEQ) derive from the germline V gene. Beyond this particular receptor, the publication reports: A small fraction of clonotypes appeared in both the CD4 and CD8 compartments, likely as a result of convergent recombination. The secondary T-cell response was found to be weaker but faster than the primary response, with a peak reached on day 5 rather than on day 15. Most clones expanded after primary vaccination (almost 97% of CD4 and around 88% of CD8) were re-detected after the booster, suggesting that broad memory maintenance occurred. FACS-sorted repertoires could contain abundant contaminating clonotypes from the bulk population, so computational filtering was required. The study included only two donors, which limits how far the findings can be generalized.

In the paper's terms, the treatment or condition label means: live attenuated yellow fever vaccine strain. PBMCs were isolated from peripheral blood using a standard Ficoll-Paque protocol. Dynabeads CD4 and CD8 positive selection kits were used to isolate the CD4 and CD8 T-cell fractions. RNA was extracted with TriZol from bulk PBMCs, CD4 and CD8 fractions, and dextramer-positive and dextramer-negative fractions. On this clonotype: The clone's antigen remains unknown. Per-base qualities were not stored, and no clone one base away is much larger.

The sequencing machine was an Illumina NovaSeq 6000. Synthesis of TCR cDNA relied on 5'RACE template switching, a step that introduced a universal primer site along with unique molecular identifiers. Priming of cDNA synthesis was performed from both the TCR alpha and TCR beta constant segments. Library amplification used two PCR steps, and the second PCR step added sample barcodes and sequencing adapters. Sequencing of libraries was performed on Illumina HiSeq 2500 (2x100 bp) or NovaSeq (2x150 bp). Processing in the source paper ran as follows. MIGEC handled demultiplexing of reads and collapsing into UMI consensus sequences, while MiXCR performed V(D)J alignment. Using edgeR on replicate PBMC samples, clonotypes were called vaccine-responding if FDR was below 0.01 and the log2 fold change was above 5 up to day 15. Each bulk clonotype was labeled CD4 or CD8 based on which sequenced repertoire, CD4 or CD8, contained the clonotype at higher abundance. TCRdb reprocessing: public reads trimmed at Q25 with fastp, clones called with MiXCR, in-frame beta chains kept. Each record represents a unique CDR3 protein, reported with the most common genes and DNA among its rows. TCRdb assigned the V and J calls; the authors' analysis was not used. The sample data list hundreds of thousands of distinct CDR3 sequences, and around an eighth of these were observed just once. The ten biggest clones cover 2.5% to 3.5% of the sample.

Source: CD4+ T cells sorted from PBMCs, taken 15 days after the yellow fever booster vaccination. The receptor comes from a man aged 18 to 30 who received the YFV17D yellow fever vaccine. This chain is built from TRBV4-2 and TRBJ1-1; TRBD1 might be the D gene, on 6 matching bases. The CDR3 protein is CASSLEGGGTEAFF. The sequence in DNA is TGTGCCAGCAGCCTTGAGGGGGGAGGGACTGAAGCTTTCTTT.